Each of the 6 T cell receptor beta chains below was sequenced from the same sample in a study of cytomegalovirus exposure and HLA in healthy donors. 60 Vbeta and 13 Jbeta primers were used in PCR. Only in-frame clones appear in the TCRdb table, and some are missing; sequencing was by immunoSEQ multiplex PCR. The sample has approximately 140,000 clones; approximately 80% are singletons. What was sequenced was PBMCs. These receptors originate from a woman aged 40 to 49 in good health and CMV-seronegative.

This chain links TRBV10-3 with TRBJ1-3; D not resolved. Trimming removed 1 base from V and 4 bases from J, with 11 bases in between. The CDR3 is made up of 15 amino acids. Germline CDR1 reads ENHRY; CDR2 reads SYGVKD. The CDR3 DNA sequence: TGTGCCATCAGTGAGTACAGCCTCTCGGGAAACACCATATATTTT. Its translation is CAISEYSLSGNTIYF.

This chain links TRBV7-6 with TRBJ2-5, with 8 bases identical to TRBD2. The CDR3 has 14 amino acids. Per germline, CDR1 SGHVS and CDR2 FNYEAQ. V shed 2 bases and J 1 base; nucleotides not matched to a gene: 0. The CDR3 bases are TGTGCCAGCAGCTTAAGCGGGAGCCAAGAGACCCAGTACTTC. Its protein product is CASSLSGSQETQYF. The full variable domain, completed using reference TRBV7-6 and TRBJ2-5, is GAGVSQSPRYKVTKRGQDVALRCDPISGHVSLYWYRQALGQGPEFLTYFNYEAQQDKSGLPNDRFSAERPEGSISTLTIQRTEQRDSAMYRCASSLSGSQETQYFGPGTRLLVL.

This clone has just a few counts. This chain connects TRBV5-1 to TRBJ2-3, with TRBD1 as a possible D gene (5 bases). V shed 7 bases and J shed 0 bases, with 12 bases lying between them. Germline V gene lookup returns CDR1 SGHRS and CDR2 YFSETQ. The CDR3 sequence is 14 residues long. CDR3 residues: CASGALESTDTQYF. In DNA, the CDR3 is TGCGCCAGCGGGGCACTGGAGAGCACAGATACGCAGTATTTT.

This clone was seen once. The chain employs TRBV4-2 and TRBJ2-7; D unclear. The V end was cut by 0 bases, the J end by 4 bases, with 4 bases between. Germline V gene lookup returns CDR1 LGHNA and CDR2 YNFKEQ. The CDR3 length is 12 residues. CDR3 sequence (DNA): TGTGCCAGCAGCCAAGATCAATACGAGCAGTACTTC. Protein: CASSQDQYEQYF.

The chain recombines TRBV5-1 with TRBJ1-2, with 10 bases lining up with TRBD1. The germline gives CDR1 SGHRS, CDR2 YFSETQ. CDR3 length equals 15 residues. The ends lost 0 bases at V and 5 bases at J; junction bases unmatched: 4. The CDR3 sequence: CASSLVRDRGYGYTF. The CDR3 nucleotides are TGCGCCAGCAGCTTGGTACGGGACAGGGGTTATGGCTACACCTTC.

The CDR3 spells CSVSPQGNNYGYTF. The CDR3 region has the DNA TGCAGCGTTAGCCCCCAGGGGAATAACTATGGCTACACCTTC. The chain uses TRBV29-1 and TRBJ1-2; a possible D gene is TRBD1 (6 bases). The CDR3 runs 14 residues. V lost 5 bases and J lost 1, with 14 bases in between. CDR1 is SQVTM and CDR2 is ANQGSEA in the germline V gene.